These 9 T cell receptor beta chains share one sample of origin, sequenced in a study of blood T cell repertoires in COVID-19. Method: immunoSEQ multiplex PCR; TCRdb's copy keeps in-frame clones and lacks some. The sample includes over 150,000 clones, approximately 90% of them seen just once. The sequenced sample consisted of peripheral blood. The receptors here all came from a man aged 45-65 years who had recovered from COVID-19.

V is TRBV19 and J is TRBJ2-7; TRBD1 is a possible D gene (6 bases). Germline V gives CDR1 LNHDA, CDR2 SQIVND (reference sequence). V was pared by 5 bases and J by 5 bases, with 13 bases between. The CDR3 is 13 amino acids. Written as DNA, the CDR3 is TGTGCCAGTAGTCCACCCGAGGGGGACGAGCAGTACTTC. The encoded protein is CASSPPEGDEQYF.

The rearrangement uses TRBV7-9 and TRBJ1-1; 10 bases are a match to TRBD1. The germline CDR1 and CDR2 sequences are SEHNR and FQNEAQ (reference sequence). V gave up 5 bases and J gave up 1 base; unmatched junction bases: 10. This CDR3 contains 17 residues. The CDR3 DNA sequence: TGTGCCAGCAGCAACACGGGACAGGGGAAGTCGAACACTGAAGCTTTCTTT. Encoded protein: CASSNTGQGKSNTEAFF.

This chain uses TRBV7-9 with TRBJ2-1; D is possibly TRBD1 (5 bases). The ends were cut back, 5 bases at V and 9 bases at J, with 20 bases in the middle. CDR3 length: 15 amino acids. The germline gives CDR1 SEHNR, CDR2 FQNEAQ (reference sequence). The CDR3 region is CASSGTLVGPIEQFF. The CDR3 nucleotides are TGTGCCAGCAGCGGCACCCTGGTGGGGCCGATTGAGCAGTTCTTC.

A few counts support this clone. The V call is TRBV6-2 or TRBV6-3, the J call TRBJ2-1, with D tentatively TRBD2 (6 bases). Germline CDR1 MNHEY, CDR2 SVGEGT. The V end lost 6 bases, the J end lost 9 bases, and 12 bases lay between the germline ends. The CDR3 runs 12 residues. The CDR3 sequence is CASSHTSFEQFF. The CDR3 nucleotides read TGTGCCAGCAGCCATACTAGCTTTGAGCAGTTCTTC.

This chain connects TRBV6-6 to TRBJ2-1; 7 bases align to TRBD1. This CDR3 is built from 16 residues. V dropped 7 bases and J dropped 7; count of bases not matched to a gene: 16. Germline V gene data show CDR1 as MNHNY and CDR2 as SVGAGI (reference sequence). The CDR3 sequence is CASTPKGGERGNEQFF. Here the CDR3 DNA reads TGTGCCAGCACCCCAAAAGGGGGCGAACGTGGGAATGAGCAGTTCTTC.

This rearrangement joins TRBV15 to TRBJ1-1, with TRBD1 identical over 7 bases. Germline assignment: CDR1 LNHNV and CDR2 YYDKDF (reference sequence). V was pared by 5 bases and J by 2 bases, with 5 bases of the junction left unmatched. The CDR3 is 14 amino acids. CDR3 protein: CATSFTGVNTEAFF. The DNA of the CDR3 is TGTGCCACCAGCTTTACAGGGGTAAACACTGAAGCTTTCTTT.

The chain combines TRBV19 with TRBJ1-4; maybe TRBD1 (5 bases). Germline CDR1 is LNHDA and CDR2 is SQIVND (reference sequence). Trimming shortened V by 6 bases and J by 0 bases, and 8 bases separated the two germline ends. The CDR3 loop spans 14 amino acids. CDR3 region: CASRDSATNEKLFF. Here the CDR3 DNA reads TGTGCCAGTAGAGACAGCGCAACTAATGAAAAACTGTTTTTT.

The chain couples TRBV6-2 or TRBV6-3 to TRBJ1-5; D ambiguous. Per the germline V gene, CDR1 is MNHEY and CDR2 is SVGEGT. The CDR3 covers 15 residues. Trimming left V 2 bases short and J 0 bases short, with 8 bases between. The DNA for the CDR3 is TGTGCCAGCAGTTACCCCAGTCATAGCAATCAGCCCCAGCATTTT. It yields the protein CASSYPSHSNQPQHF.

DNA of the CDR3: TGTGCCAGCAGTTTAAGAGGACTAGCAACGGAGACCCAGTACTTC. This translates into CASSLRGLATETQYF. The chain joins TRBV27 to TRBJ2-5; 8 bases fit TRBD2. Germline V gives CDR1 MNHEY, CDR2 SMNVEV (reference sequence). The CDR3 spans 15 residues. After removal of 2 bases from V and 5 bases from J, the junction contained 7 bases not matched to a gene.